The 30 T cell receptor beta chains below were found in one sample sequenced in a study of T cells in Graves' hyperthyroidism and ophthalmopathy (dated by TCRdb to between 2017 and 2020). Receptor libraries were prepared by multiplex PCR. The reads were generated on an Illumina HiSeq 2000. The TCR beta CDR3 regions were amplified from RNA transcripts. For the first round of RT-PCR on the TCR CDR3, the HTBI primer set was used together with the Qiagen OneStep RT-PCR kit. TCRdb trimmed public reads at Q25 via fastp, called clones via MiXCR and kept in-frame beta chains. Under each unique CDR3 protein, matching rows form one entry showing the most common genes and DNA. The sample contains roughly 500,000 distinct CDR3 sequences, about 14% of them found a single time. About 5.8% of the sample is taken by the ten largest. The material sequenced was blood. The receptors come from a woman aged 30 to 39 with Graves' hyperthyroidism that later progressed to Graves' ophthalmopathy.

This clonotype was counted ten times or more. CDR3 amino acids: CASSLGIAGPPDTQYF. CDR3 nucleotide sequence: TGTGCCAGCAGTCTAGGGATAGCGGGTCCCCCAGATACGCAGTATTTT. V usage is TRBV11-3 and J usage is TRBJ2-3; 7 bases line up with TRBD2. This CDR3 contains 16 residues. CDR1 and CDR2 from the germline V gene are SGHNT and YENEEA. V lost 6 bases and J lost 4; bases outside the gene matches: 13.

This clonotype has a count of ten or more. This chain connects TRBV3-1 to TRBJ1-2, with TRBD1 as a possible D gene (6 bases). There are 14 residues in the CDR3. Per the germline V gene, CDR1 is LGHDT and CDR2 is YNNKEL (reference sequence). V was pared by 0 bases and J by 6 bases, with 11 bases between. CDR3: CASSQEGARDGYTF. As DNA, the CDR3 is TGTGCCAGCAGCCAAGAGGGGGCGCGGGATGGCTACACCTTC.

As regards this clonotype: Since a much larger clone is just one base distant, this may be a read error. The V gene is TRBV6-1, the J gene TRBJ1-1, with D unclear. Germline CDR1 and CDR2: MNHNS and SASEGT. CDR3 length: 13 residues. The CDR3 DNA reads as TGTGCCAGCCGATTGGACGTGAACGCTGAAGCTTTCTTT. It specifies CASRLDVNAEAFF.

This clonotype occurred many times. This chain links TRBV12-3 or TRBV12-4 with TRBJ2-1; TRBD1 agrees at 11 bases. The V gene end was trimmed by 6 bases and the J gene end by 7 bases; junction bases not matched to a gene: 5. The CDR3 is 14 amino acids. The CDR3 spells CASRPDRGLNEQFF. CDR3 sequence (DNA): TGTGCCAGCAGACCGGACAGGGGGCTTAATGAGCAGTTCTTC.

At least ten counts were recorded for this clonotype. The CDR3 nucleotides read TGCAGTGCTAGAGAATACGGGACAGGGAATGAGCAGTTCTTC. Translating gives CSAREYGTGNEQFF. The V call is TRBV20-1, the J call TRBJ2-1; 9 bases line up with TRBD1. Trimming at V came to 0 bases and at J to 7 bases, leaving 4 bases not matched to a gene. Germline values: CDR1 DFQATT, CDR2 SNEGSKA (reference sequence). This CDR3 contains 14 residues.

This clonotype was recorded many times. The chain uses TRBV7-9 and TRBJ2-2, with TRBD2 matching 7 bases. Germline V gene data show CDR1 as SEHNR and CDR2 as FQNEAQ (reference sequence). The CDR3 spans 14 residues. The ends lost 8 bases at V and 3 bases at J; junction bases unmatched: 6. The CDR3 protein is CASSSRGDTGELFF. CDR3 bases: TGTGCCAGCTCATCCCGGGGGGACACCGGGGAGCTGTTTTTT.

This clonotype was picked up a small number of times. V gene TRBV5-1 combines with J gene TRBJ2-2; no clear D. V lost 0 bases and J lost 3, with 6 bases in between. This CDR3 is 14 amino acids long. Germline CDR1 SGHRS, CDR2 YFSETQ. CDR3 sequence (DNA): TGCGCCAGCAGCTTGGTCAGGTACACCGGGGAGCTGTTTTTT. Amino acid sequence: CASSLVRYTGELFF.

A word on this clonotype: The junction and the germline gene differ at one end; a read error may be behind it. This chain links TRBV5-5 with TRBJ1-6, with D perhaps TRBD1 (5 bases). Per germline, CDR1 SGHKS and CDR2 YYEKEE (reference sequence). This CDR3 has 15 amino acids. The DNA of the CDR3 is TGTGCCAGCAGCGGCCGGGACCTCTATAATCCACCCCTCCACTTT. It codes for CASSGRDLYNPPLHF. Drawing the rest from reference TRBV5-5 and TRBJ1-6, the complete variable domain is DAGVTQSPTHLIKTRGQQVTLRCSPISGHKSVSWYQQVLGQGPQFIFQYYEKEERGRGNFPDRFSARQFPNYSSELNVNALLLGDSALYLCASSGRDLYNPPLHFGNGTRLTVT.

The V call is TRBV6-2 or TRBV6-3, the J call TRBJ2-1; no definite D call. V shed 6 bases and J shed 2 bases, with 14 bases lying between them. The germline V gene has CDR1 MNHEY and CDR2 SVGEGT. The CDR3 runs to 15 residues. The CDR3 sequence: CASSPGAFTYNEQFF. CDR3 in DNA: TGTGCCAGCAGCCCTGGAGCGTTTACCTACAATGAGCAGTTCTTC.

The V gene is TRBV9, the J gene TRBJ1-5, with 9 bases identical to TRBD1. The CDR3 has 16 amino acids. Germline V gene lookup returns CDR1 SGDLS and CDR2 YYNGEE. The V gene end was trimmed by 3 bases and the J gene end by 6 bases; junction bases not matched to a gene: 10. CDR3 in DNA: TGTGCCAGCAGCGGGGGACAGGGAGGTCTGGGTCAGCCCCAGCATTTT. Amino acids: CASSGGQGGLGQPQHF.

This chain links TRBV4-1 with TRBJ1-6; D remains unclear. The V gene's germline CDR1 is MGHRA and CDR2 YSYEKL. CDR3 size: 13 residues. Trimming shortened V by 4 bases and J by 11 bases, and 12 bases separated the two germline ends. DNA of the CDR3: TGCGCCAGCAGCCCGGCCCAGGACGCACCCCTCCACTTT. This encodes CASSPAQDAPLHF.

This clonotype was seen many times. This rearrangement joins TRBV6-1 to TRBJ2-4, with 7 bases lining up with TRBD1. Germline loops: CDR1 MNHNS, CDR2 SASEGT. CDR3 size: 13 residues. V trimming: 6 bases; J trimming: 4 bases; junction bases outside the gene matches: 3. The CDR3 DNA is TGTGCCAGCAGAGCACAGGGGAAAAACATTCAGTACTTC. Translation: CASRAQGKNIQYF.

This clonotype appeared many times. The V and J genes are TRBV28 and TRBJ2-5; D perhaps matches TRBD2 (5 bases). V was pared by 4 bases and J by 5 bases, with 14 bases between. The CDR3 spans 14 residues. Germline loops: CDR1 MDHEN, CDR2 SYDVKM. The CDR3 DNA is TGTGCCAGCAGTTCGAAGATCCGAGGGGAGACCCAGTACTTC. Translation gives CASSSKIRGETQYF.

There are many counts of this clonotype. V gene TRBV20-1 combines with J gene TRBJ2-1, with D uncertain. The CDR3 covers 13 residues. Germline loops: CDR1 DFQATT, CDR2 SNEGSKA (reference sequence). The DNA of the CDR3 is TGCAGCTACGCCTCCAACTCCTACAATGAGCAGTTCTTC. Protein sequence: CSYASNSYNEQFF.

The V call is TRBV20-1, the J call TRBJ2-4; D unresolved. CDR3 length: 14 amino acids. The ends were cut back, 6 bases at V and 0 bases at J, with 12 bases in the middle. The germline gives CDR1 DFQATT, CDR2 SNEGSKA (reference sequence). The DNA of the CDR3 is TGCAGTGCGACTCCGGGTCTAGCCAAAAACATTCAGTACTTC. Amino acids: CSATPGLAKNIQYF.

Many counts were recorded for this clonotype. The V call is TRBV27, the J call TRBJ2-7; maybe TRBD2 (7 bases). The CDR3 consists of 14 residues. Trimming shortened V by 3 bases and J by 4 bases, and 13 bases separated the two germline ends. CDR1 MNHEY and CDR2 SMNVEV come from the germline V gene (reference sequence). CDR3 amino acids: CASSLVGGGYEQYF. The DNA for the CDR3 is TGTGCCAGCAGTTTGGTGGGAGGGGGGTACGAGCAGTACTTC.

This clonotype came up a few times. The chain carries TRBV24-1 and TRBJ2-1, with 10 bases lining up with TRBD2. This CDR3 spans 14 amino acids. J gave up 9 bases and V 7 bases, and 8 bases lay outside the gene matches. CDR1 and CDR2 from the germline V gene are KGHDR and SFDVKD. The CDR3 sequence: CATSPGLALGEQFF. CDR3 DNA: TGTGCCACCAGCCCGGGACTAGCGCTTGGTGAGCAGTTCTTC.

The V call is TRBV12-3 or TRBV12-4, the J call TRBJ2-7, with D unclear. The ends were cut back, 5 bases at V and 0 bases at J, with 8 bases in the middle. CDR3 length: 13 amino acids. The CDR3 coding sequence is TGTGCCAGCAGTGTCAGGAACTCCTACGAGCAGTACTTC. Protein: CASSVRNSYEQYF.

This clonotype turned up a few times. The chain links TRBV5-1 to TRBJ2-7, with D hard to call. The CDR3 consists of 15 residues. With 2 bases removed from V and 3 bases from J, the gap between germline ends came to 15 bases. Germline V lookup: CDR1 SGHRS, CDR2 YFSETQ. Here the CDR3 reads CASSFETLNHYEQYF. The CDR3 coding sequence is TGCGCCAGCAGCTTCGAGACACTCAATCACTACGAGCAGTACTTC.

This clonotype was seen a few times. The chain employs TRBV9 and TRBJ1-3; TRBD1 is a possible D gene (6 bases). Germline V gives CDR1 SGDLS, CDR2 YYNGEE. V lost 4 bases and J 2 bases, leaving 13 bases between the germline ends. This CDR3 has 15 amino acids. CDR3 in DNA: TGTGCCAGCAGCCTTGAGGGGGGGCCTGGAAACACCATATATTTT. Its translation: CASSLEGGPGNTIYF.

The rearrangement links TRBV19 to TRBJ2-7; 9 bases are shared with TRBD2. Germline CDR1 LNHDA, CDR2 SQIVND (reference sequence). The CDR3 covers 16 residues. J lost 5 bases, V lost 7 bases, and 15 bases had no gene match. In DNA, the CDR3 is TGTGCCAGTACCCCCCAGAGGGGCGGGAGGGTCCACGAGCAGTACTTC. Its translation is CASTPQRGGRVHEQYF.

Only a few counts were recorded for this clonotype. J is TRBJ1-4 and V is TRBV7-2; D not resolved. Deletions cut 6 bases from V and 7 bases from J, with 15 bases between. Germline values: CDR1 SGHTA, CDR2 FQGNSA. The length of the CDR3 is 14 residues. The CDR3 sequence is CASRLEGFGEKLFF. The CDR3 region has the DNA TGTGCCAGCAGGTTGGAAGGCTTCGGTGAAAAACTGTTTTTT.

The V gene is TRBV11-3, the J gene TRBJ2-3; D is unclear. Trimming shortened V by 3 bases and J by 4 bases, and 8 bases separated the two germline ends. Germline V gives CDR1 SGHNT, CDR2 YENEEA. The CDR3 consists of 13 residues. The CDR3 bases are TGTGCCAGCAGCTTGTACACCGCAGATACGCAGTATTTT. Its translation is CASSLYTADTQYF.

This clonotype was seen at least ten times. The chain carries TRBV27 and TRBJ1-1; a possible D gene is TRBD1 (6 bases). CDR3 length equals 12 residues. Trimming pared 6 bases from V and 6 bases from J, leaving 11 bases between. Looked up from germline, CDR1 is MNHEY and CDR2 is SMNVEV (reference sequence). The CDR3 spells CASRGGLSEAFF. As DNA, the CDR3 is TGTGCCAGCAGAGGGGGGCTTTCTGAAGCTTTCTTT.

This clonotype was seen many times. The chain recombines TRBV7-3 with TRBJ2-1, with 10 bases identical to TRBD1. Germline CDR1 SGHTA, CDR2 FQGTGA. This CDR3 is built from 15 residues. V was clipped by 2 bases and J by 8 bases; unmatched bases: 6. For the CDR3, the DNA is TGTGCCAGCAGCTTAGCCGGGACAGGGGTTGATGAGCAGTTCTTC. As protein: CASSLAGTGVDEQFF.

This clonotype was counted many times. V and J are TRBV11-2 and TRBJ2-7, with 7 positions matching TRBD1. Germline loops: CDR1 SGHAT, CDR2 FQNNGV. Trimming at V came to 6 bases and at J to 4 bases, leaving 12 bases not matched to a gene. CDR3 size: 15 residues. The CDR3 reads CASRSLGTALYEQYF. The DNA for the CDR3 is TGTGCCAGCAGGTCTCTCGGGACAGCTCTATACGAGCAGTACTTC.

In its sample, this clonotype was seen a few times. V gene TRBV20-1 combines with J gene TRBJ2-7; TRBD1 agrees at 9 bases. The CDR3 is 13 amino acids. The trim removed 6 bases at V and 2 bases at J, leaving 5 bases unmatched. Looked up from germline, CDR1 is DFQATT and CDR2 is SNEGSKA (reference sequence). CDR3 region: CSAETGGPYEQYF. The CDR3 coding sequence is TGCAGTGCGGAGACAGGGGGGCCCTACGAGCAGTACTTC.

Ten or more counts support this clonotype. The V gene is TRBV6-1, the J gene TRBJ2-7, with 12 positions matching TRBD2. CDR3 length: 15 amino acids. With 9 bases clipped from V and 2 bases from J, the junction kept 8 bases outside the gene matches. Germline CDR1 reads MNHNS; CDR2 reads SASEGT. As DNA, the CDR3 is TGTGCCAGTCCCGGACTAGCGGGACTCCCCTACGAGCAGTACTTC. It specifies CASPGLAGLPYEQYF.

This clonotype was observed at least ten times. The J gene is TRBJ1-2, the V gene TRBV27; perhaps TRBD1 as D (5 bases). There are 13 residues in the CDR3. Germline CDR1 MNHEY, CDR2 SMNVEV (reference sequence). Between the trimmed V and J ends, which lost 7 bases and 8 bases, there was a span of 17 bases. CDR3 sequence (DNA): TGTGCCAGCACCCCCTACGAGGGGCAAGGCTACACCTTC. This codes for CASTPYEGQGYTF.

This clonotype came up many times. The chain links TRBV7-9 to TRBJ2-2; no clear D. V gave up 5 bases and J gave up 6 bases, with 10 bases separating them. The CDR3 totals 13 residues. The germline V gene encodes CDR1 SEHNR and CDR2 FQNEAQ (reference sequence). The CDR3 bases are TGTGCCAGCAGCCCGACTGGACCCGGGGAGCTGTTTTTT. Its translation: CASSPTGPGELFF.